Below are 2 T cell receptor beta chains sequenced from a single sample in a study of graft-versus-host responses after intestinal transplantation. Grafts had their tissue processed, releasing intraepithelial and lamina propria lymphocytes. Assay: immunoSEQ multiplex PCR; the TCRdb copy retains only in-frame clones and omits some. The data contain 15,000 to 20,000 clones, approximately 80% of them singletons. Sequenced here: ileum tissue, sampled 17 days after transplant. Receptor source: a human patient who received an intestinal transplant, so some T cells may come from the graft donor.

The rearrangement uses TRBV28 and TRBJ2-1; TRBD2 is a possible D gene (6 bases). Germline-derived CDR1 and CDR2 are MDHEN and SYDVKM. V lost 6 bases, J lost 5 bases, and 14 bases lay in between. This CDR3 comprises 14 residues. CDR3 sequence (DNA): TGTGCCAGCAGCTTGACTAGTAGTGACAATGAGCAGTTCTTC. Protein product: CASSLTSSDNEQFF.

CDR3 loop: CASSGDFGANVLTF. The CDR3 region has the DNA TGTGCCAGTAGTGGGGATTTTGGGGCCAACGTCCTGACTTTC. The chain links TRBV19 to TRBJ2-6; D unclear. The CDR3 is made up of 14 amino acids. Trimming pared 5 bases from V and 3 bases from J, leaving 8 bases between. Germline values: CDR1 LNHDA, CDR2 SQIVND (reference sequence).